The clone carrying this T cell receptor (beta chain) was picked up one time. Assay used: immunoSEQ multiplex PCR; TCRdb lists only in-frame clones, some missing. The table includes 200,000 to 300,000 clones, roughly 80% detected once. This record belongs to a study of blood T cell repertoires in COVID-19. Study overall: Donors in the United States, Italy and Spain gave samples during acute or convalescent COVID-19.

Germline V gene lookup returns CDR1 SGHRS and CDR2 YFSETQ. The J segment lost 4 bases and the V segment lost 4 bases, leaving 18 bases of the junction unmatched. The CDR3 consists of 18 residues. The V and J genes are TRBV5-1 and TRBJ2-7; TRBD2 matches 9 bases. This clonotype was obtained from a woman in her late teens or twenties with acute or convalescent COVID-19. The specimen was peripheral blood. This chain's CDR3 is CASSKPGQRAGGEYEQYF. The DNA of the CDR3 is TGCGCCAGCAGCAAGCCGGGACAGCGAGCGGGAGGCGAATACGAGCAGTACTTC.